These 5 T cell receptor beta chains share one sample of origin, sequenced in a study of T cells after yellow fever vaccination. TCRdb reprocessed the 5' RACE reads via MiXCR and lists one record per CDR3 protein. The top ten hold under 0.7% of the sample, which has around 140,000 distinct CDR3 sequences, just over 6.5% seen once. The input for sequencing was CD4+ T cells sorted from PBMCs, taken 10 days after the yellow fever booster vaccination. These receptors originate from a man aged 25 to 40 who received the YFV17D yellow fever vaccine.

The table lists this clonotype with many counts. The chain joins TRBV9 to TRBJ2-7; D gene ambiguous. The CDR3 runs to 14 residues. V gave up 0 bases and J gave up 2 bases, with 9 bases separating them. Germline CDR1 is SGDLS and CDR2 is YYNGEE. This CDR3 reads CASSVEAIPYEQYF. In nucleotides, the CDR3 is TGTGCCAGCAGCGTAGAAGCGATCCCCTACGAGCAGTACTTC.

This rearrangement joins TRBV5-4 to TRBJ2-2; 15 bases are shared with TRBD2. This CDR3 is built from 18 residues. CDR1 and CDR2 (germline): SGHNT, YYREEE (reference sequence). J lost 1 base, V lost 4 bases, and 5 bases had no gene match. The CDR3 region is CASSTGTSGRQNTGELFF. The CDR3 DNA is TGTGCCAGCAGCACCGGGACTAGCGGGAGGCAGAACACCGGGGAGCTGTTTTTT. The full variable domain, rest sourced from reference TRBV5-4 and TRBJ2-2, is ETGVTQSPTHLIKTRGQQVTLRCSSQSGHNTVSWYQQALGQGPQFIFQYYREEENGRGNFPPRFSGLQFPNYSSELNVNALELDDSALYLCASSTGTSGRQNTGELFFGEGSRLTVL.

This clonotype was seen at least ten times. The rearrangement links TRBV4-3 to TRBJ2-1; 14 bases fit TRBD2. The length of the CDR3 is 20 residues. Germline V gene data show CDR1 as LGHNA and CDR2 as YSLEER. The trim removed 1 base at V and 0 bases at J, leaving 8 bases unmatched. CDR3 nucleotide sequence: TGCGCCAGCAGCCAAGGGGCCGGACTAGCGGGAGGTTCCTCCTACAATGAGCAGTTCTTC. Its protein product is CASSQGAGLAGGSSYNEQFF.

This clonotype was seen ten or more times. The chain uses TRBV7-2 and TRBJ2-7; TRBD1 agrees at 9 bases. The trim removed 3 bases at V and 1 base at J, leaving 4 bases unmatched. The V gene's germline CDR1 is SGHTA and CDR2 FQGNSA. CDR3 length: 15 residues. The CDR3 protein is CASSLVGQGSYEQYF. CDR3 DNA sequence: TGTGCCAGCAGCTTGGTCGGACAGGGGTCCTACGAGCAGTACTTC.

This chain links TRBV11-2 with TRBJ2-1; possibly TRBD2 for D (5 bases). CDR3 size: 14 residues. Germline V CDR1 and CDR2: SGHAT, FQNNGV. Deletions cut 9 bases from V and 1 base from J, with 13 bases between. CDR3: CASLRGNSYNEQFF. CDR3 DNA sequence: TGTGCCAGTCTTAGAGGGAATTCCTACAATGAGCAGTTCTTC.